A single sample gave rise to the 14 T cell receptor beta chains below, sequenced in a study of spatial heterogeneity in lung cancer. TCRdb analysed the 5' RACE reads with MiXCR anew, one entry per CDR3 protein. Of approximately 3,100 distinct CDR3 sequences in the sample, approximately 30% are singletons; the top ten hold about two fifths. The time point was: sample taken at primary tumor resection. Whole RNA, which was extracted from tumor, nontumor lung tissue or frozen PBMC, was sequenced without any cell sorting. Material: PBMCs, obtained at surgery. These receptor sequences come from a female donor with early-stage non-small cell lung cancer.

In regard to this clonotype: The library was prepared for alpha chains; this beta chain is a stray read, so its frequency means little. CDR3 nucleotide sequence: TGTGCCAGCAGTGATCCTGGCGGAGGGACCTACAATGAGCAGTTCTTC. It yields the protein CASSDPGGGTYNEQFF. The chain joins TRBV6-2 or TRBV6-3 to TRBJ2-1; tentative D call: TRBD2 (6 bases). From germline, CDR1 is MNHEY and CDR2 SVGEGT. This CDR3 is 16 amino acids long. V was trimmed by 5 bases and J by 2 bases, leaving 16 bases between them.

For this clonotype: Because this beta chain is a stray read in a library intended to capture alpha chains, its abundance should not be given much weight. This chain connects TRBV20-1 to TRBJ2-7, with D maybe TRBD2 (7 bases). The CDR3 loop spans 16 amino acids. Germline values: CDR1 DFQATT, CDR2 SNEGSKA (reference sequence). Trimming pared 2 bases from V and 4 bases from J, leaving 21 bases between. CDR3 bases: TGCAGTGCTAGAATGAGGGGGTTGGCGGGAGCGTACGAGCAGTACTTC. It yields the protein CSARMRGLAGAYEQYF.

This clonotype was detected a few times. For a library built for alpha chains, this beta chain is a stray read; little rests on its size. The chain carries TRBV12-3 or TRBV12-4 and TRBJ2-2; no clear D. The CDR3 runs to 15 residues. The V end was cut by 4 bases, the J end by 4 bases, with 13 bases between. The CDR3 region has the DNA TGTGCCAGCAGTTCCAACCGGGCACTCACCGGGGAGCTGTTTTTT. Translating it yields CASSSNRALTGELFF.

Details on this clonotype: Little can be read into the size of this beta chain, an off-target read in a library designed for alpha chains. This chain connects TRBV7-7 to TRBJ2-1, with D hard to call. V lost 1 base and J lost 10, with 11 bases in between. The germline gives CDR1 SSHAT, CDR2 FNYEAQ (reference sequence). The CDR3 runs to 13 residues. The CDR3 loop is CASSLEGRTEQFF. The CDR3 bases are TGTGCCAGCAGCTTAGAAGGGCGCACGGAGCAGTTCTTC.

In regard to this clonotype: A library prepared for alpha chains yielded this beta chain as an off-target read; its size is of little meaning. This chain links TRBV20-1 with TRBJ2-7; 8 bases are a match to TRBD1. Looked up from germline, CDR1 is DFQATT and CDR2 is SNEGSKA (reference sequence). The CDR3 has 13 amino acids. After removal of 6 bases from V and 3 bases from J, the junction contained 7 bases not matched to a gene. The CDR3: CSATGTGNYEQYV. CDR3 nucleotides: TGCAGTGCCACCGGGACAGGCAACTACGAGCAGTACGTC.

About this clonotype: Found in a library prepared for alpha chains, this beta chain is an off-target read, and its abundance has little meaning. The CDR3 coding sequence is TGTGCCAGCAGCTTAGGAGCGGTCTCCTACAATGAGCAGTTCTTC. Translated: CASSLGAVSYNEQFF. The V and J genes are TRBV11-3 and TRBJ2-1, with D possibly matching TRBD2 (5 bases). The V and J ends lost 1 base and 0 bases respectively, with 7 bases between them. The CDR3 covers 15 residues. Germline V gene lookup returns CDR1 SGHNT and CDR2 YENEEA.

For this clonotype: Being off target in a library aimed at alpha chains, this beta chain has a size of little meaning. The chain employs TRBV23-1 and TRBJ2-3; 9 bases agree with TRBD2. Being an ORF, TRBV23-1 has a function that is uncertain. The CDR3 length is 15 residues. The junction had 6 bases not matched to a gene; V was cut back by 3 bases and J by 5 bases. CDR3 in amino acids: CASSHGGRAGDTQYF. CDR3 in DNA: TGCGCCAGCAGTCACGGCGGGAGGGCCGGAGATACGCAGTATTTT.

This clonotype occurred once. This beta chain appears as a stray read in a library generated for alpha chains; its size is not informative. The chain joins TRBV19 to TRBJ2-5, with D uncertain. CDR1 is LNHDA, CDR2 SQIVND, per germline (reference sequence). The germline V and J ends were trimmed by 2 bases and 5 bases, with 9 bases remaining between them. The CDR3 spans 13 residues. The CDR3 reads CASSISRVETQYF. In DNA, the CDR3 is TGTGCCAGTAGTATATCCCGAGTTGAGACCCAGTACTTC.

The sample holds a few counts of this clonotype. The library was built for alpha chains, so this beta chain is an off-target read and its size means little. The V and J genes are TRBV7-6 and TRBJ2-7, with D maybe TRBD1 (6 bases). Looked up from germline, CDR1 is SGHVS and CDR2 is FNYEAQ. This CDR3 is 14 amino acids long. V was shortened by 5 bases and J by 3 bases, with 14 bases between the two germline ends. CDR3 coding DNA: TGTGCCAGCAGCCCCACAGGGAATGGCTACGAGCAGTACGTC. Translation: CASSPTGNGYEQYV.

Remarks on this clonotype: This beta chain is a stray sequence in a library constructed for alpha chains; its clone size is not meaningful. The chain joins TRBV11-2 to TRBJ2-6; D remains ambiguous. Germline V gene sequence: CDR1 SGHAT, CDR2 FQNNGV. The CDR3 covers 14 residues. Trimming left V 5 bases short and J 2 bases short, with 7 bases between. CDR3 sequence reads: CASSPAAGANVLTF. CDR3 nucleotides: TGTGCCAGCAGCCCGGCTGCTGGGGCCAACGTCCTGACTTTC.

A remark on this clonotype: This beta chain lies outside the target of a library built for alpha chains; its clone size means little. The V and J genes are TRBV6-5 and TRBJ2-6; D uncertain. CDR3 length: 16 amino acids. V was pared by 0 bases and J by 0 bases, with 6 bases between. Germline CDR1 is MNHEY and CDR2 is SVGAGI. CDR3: CASSYSFSSGANVLTF. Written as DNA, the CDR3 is TGTGCCAGCAGTTACTCTTTCAGCTCTGGGGCCAACGTCCTGACTTTC.

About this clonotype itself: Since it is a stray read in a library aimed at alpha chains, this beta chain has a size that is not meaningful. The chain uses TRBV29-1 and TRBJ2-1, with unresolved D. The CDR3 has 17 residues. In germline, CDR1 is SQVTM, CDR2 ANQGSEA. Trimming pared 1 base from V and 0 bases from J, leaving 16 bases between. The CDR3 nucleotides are TGCAGCGTTGAAGGGATGGCTCCCCGGAGCTCCTACAATGAGCAGTTCTTC. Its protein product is CSVEGMAPRSSYNEQFF.

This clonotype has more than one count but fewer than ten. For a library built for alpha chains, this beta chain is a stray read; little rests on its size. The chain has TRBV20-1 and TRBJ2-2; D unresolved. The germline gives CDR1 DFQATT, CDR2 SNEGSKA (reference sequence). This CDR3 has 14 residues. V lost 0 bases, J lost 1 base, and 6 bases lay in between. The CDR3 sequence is CSARDSGNTGELFF. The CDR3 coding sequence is TGCAGTGCTAGAGATTCTGGGAACACCGGGGAGCTGTTTTTT.

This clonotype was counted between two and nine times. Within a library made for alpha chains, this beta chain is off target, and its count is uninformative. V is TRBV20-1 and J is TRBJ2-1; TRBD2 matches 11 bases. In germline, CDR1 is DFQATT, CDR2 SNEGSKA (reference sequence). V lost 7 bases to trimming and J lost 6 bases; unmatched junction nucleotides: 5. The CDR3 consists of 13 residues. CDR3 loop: CSVLAGVGNEQFF. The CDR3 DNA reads TGCAGTGTACTAGCGGGAGTAGGCAATGAGCAGTTCTTC.